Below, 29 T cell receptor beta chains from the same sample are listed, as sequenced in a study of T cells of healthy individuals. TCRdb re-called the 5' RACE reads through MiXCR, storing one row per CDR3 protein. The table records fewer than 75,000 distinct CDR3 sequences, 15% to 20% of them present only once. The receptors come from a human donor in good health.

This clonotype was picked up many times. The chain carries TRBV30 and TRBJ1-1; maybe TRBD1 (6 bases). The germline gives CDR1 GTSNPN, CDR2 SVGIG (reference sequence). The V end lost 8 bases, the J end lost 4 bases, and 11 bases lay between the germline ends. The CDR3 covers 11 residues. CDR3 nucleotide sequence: TGTGCCGGGATAGGGGGCACTGAAGCTTTCTTT. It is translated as CAGIGGTEAFF. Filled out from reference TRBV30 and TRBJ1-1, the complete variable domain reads SQTIHQWPATLVQPVGSPLSLECTVEGTSNPNLYWYRQAAGRGLQLLFYSVGIGQISSEVPQNLSASRPQDRQFILSSKKLLLSDSGFYLCAGIGGTEAFFGQGTRLTVV.

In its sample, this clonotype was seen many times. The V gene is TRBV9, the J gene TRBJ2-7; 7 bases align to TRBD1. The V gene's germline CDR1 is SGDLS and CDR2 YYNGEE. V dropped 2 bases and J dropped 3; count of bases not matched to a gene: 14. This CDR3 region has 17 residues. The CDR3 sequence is CASSVTYEAGGNYEQYF. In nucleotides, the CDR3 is TGTGCCAGCAGCGTCACCTACGAGGCAGGGGGAAACTACGAGCAGTACTTC.

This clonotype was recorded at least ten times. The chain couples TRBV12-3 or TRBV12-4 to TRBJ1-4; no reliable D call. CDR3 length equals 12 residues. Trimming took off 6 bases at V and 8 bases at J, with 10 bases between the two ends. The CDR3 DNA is TGTGCCAGCAGCCAAGAAAAGGAAAAACTGTTTTTT. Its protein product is CASSQEKEKLFF.

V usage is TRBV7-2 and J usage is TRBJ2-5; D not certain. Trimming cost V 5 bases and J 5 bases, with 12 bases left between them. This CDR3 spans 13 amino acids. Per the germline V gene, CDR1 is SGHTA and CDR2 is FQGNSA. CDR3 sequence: CASSRTFGETQYF. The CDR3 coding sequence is TGTGCCAGCAGCCGGACCTTTGGGGAGACCCAGTACTTC.

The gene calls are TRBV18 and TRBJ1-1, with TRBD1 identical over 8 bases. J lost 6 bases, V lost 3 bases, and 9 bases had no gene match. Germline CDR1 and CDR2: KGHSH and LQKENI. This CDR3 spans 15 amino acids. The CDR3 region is CASSPPDRGGAEAFF. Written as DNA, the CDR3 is TGTGCCAGCTCACCGCCTGACAGGGGTGGGGCTGAAGCTTTCTTT.

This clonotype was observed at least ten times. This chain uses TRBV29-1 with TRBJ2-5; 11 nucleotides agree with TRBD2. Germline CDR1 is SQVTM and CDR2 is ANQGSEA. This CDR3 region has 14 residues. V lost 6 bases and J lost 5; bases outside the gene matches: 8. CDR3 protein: CSVTTSGARETQYF. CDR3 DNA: TGCAGCGTGACGACTAGCGGGGCGAGGGAGACCCAGTACTTC.

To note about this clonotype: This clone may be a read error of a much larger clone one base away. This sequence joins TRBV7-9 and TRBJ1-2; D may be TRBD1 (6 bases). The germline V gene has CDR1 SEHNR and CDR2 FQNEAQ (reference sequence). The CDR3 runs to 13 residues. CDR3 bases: TGTGCCAGCAGCTATGGGACACCTTATGGCTACAACTTC. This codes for CASSYGTPYGYNF.

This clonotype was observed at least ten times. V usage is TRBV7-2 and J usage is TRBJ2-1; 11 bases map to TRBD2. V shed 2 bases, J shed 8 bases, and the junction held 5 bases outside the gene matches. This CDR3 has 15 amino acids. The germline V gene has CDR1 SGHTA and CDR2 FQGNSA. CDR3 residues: CASSLLAGGPHEQFF. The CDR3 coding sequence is TGTGCCAGCAGCTTATTAGCGGGAGGGCCCCATGAGCAGTTCTTC.

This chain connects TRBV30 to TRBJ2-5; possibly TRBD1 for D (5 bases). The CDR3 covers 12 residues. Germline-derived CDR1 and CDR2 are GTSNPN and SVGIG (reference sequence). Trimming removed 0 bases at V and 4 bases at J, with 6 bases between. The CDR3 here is CAWSVGVETQYF. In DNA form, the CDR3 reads TGTGCCTGGAGTGTAGGGGTAGAGACCCAGTACTTC.

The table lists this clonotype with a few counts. The CDR3 region is CASSQIRASGSTTYEQYF. In nucleotides, the CDR3 is TGTGCCAGCAGCCAAATTAGGGCTAGCGGGAGTACCACCTACGAGCAGTACTTC. J is TRBJ2-7 and V is TRBV11-2, with 10 bases identical to TRBD2. V lost 5 bases to trimming and J lost 2 bases; unmatched junction nucleotides: 15. CDR3 length: 18 residues. Germline CDR1 is SGHAT and CDR2 is FQNNGV.

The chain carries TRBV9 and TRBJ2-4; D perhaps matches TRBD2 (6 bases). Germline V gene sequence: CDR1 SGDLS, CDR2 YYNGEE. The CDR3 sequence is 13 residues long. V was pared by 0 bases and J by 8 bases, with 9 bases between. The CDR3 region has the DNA TGTGCCAGCAGCGTAGGAGTAGCGGACATTCAGTACTTC. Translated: CASSVGVADIQYF.

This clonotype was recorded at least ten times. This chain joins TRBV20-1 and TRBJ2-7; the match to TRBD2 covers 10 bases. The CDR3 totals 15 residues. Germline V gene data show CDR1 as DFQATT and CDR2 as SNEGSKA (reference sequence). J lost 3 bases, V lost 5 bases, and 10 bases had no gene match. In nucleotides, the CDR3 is TGCAGTGCTGAAACCGGGACTAGCGTAAACTACGAGCAGTACTTC. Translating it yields CSAETGTSVNYEQYF.

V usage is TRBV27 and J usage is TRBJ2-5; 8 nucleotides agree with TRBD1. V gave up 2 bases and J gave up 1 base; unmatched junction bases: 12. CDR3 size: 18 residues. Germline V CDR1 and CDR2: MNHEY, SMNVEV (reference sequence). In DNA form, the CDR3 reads TGTGCCAGCAGTTTAATCTGGTCCCCCCAGGGGGCCCAAGAGACCCAGTACTTC. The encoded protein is CASSLIWSPQGAQETQYF.

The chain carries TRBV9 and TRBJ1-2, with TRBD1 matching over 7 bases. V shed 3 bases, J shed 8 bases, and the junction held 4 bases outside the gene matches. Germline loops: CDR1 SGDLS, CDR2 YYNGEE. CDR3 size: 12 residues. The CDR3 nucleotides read TGTGCCAGCAGCGCACAGGGGTACGGCTACACCTTC. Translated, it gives CASSAQGYGYTF.

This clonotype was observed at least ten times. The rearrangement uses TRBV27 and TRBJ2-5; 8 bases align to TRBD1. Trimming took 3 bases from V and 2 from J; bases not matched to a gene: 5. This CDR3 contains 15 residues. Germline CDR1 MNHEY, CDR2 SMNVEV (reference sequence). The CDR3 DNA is TGTGCCAGCAGTTTTGGACAGGGAGAGCAAGAGACCCAGTACTTC. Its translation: CASSFGQGEQETQYF.

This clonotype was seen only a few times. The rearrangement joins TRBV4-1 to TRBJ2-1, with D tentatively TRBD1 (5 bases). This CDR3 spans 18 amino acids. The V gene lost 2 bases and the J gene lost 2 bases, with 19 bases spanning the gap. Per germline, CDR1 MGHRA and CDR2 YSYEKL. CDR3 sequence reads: CASSQSPPGQATYNEQFF. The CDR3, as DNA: TGCGCCAGCAGCCAATCCCCCCCAGGGCAGGCTACCTACAATGAGCAGTTCTTC.

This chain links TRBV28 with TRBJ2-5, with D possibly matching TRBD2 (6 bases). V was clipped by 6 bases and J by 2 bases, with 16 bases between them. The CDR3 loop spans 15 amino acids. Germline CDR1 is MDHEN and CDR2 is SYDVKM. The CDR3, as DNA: TGTGCCAGCAGCACCCCCGTAGCGGTGCAAGAGACCCAGTACTTC. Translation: CASSTPVAVQETQYF.

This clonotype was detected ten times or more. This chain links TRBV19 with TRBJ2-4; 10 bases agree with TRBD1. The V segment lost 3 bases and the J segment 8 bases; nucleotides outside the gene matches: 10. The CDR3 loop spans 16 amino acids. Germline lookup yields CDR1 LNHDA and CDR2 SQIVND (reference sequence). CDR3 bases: TGTGCCAGTAGTATGGGACAGGGGATGCGGGGACACATTCAGTACTTC. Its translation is CASSMGQGMRGHIQYF.

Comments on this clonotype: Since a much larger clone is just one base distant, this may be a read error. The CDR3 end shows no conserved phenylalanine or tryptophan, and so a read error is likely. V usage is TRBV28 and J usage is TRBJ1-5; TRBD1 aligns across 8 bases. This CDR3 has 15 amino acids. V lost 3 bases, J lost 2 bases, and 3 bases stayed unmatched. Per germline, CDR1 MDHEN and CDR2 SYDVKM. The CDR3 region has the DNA TGTGCCAGCAGTTTGGGACAGGCCCGCAATCAGCCCCAGCATTTA. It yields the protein CASSLGQARNQPQHL.

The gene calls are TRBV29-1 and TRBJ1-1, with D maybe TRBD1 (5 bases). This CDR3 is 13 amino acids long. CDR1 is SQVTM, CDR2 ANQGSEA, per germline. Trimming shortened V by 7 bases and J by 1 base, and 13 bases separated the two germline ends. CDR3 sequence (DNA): TGCAGCGAGACCCAGGGTCCGAACACTGAAGCTTTCTTT. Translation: CSETQGPNTEAFF.

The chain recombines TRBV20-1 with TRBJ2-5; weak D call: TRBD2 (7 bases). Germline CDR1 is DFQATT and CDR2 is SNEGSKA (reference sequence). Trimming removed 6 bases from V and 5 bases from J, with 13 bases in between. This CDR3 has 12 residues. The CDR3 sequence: CSATGGRETQYF. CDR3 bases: TGCAGTGCAACGGGGGGCCGGGAGACCCAGTACTTC.

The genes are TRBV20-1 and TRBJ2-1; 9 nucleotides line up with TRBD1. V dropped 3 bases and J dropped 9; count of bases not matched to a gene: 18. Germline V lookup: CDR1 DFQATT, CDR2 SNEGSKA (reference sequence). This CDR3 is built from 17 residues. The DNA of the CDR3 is TGCAGTGCTAGCCTCCTGTCCGGGACAGGGATTTTTGGTGAGCAGTTCTTC. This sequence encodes CSASLLSGTGIFGEQFF.

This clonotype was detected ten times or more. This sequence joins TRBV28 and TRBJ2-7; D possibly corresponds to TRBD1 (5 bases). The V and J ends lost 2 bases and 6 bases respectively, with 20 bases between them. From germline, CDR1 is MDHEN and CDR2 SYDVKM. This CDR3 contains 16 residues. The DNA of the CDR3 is TGTGCCAGCAGTTTACGCACAGGATCTAGGCTATCCGAGCAGTACTTC. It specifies CASSLRTGSRLSEQYF.

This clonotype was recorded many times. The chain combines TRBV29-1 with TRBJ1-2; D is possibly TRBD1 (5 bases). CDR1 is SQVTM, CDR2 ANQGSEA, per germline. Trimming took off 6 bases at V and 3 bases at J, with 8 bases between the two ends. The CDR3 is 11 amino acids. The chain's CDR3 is CSVGDYYGYTF. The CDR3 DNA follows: TGCAGCGTCGGGGACTACTATGGCTACACCTTC.

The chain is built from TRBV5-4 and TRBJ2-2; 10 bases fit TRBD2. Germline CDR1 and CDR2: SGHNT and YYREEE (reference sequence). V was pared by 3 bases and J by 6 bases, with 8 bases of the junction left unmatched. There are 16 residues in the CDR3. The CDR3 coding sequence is TGTGCCAGCAGCTCAAAGAGCGGGGGGGCTTCCGGGGAGCTGTTTTTT. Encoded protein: CASSSKSGGASGELFF. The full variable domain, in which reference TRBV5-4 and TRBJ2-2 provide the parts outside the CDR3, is ETGVTQSPTHLIKTRGQQVTLRCSSQSGHNTVSWYQQALGQGPQFIFQYYREEENGRGNFPPRFSGLQFPNYSSELNVNALELDDSALYLCASSSKSGGASGELFFGEGSRLTVL.

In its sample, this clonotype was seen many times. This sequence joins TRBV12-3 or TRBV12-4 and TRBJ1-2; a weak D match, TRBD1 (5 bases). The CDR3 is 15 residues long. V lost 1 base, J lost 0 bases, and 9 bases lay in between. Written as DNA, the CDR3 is TGTGCCAGCAGTTTAGAAAGGGGCGCTAACTATGGCTACACCTTC. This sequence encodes CASSLERGANYGYTF.

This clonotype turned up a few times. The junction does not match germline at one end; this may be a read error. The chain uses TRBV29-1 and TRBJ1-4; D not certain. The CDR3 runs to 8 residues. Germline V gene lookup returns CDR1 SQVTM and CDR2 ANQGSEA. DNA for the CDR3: TGCAGCGTTGAAGATCTCGTTTTT. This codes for CSVEDLVF.

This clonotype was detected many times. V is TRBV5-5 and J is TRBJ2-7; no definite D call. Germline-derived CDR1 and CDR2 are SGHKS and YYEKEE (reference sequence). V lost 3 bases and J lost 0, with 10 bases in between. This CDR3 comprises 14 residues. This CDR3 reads CASSSFLSSYEQYF. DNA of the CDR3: TGTGCCAGCAGCTCCTTCCTGAGCTCCTACGAGCAGTACTTC.

The CDR3, as DNA: TGCGCCAGCAGCCGAACAGGGTTGGCAGATACGCAGTATTTT. Amino acids: CASSRTGLADTQYF. J is TRBJ2-3 and V is TRBV4-3; possibly TRBD1 for D (6 bases). The CDR3 spans 14 residues. V lost 4 bases and J lost 4, with 12 bases in between. Germline V gene data show CDR1 as LGHNA and CDR2 as YSLEER.